Sequencing of this TCR beta chain was carried out in a study of T cell repertoires in cytomegalovirus infection. CDR3 length: 20 amino acids. Trimming took 7 bases from V and 4 from J; bases not matched to a gene: 17. CDR1 and CDR2 from the germline V gene are MNHEY and SVGEGT. One entry per CDR3 protein results from TCRdb running MiXCR on the reads. The data show roughly 500,000 distinct CDR3 sequences, more than 15% seen once. This clonotype was sampled from a human donor in good health (CMV status not recorded). Some clones in this sample may be carry-over from other donors' samples. The rearrangement joins TRBV6-2 or TRBV6-3 to TRBJ2-3, with 16 bases lining up with TRBD2. The source material was CD8+ T cells from PBMCs. The CDR3 DNA reads as TGTGCCAGCATTCCACTTCTCTTGGGACTAGCGGGAGGGAAGCCAGATACGCAGTATTTT. Translation gives CASIPLLLGLAGGKPDTQYF.